This TCR beta chain was retrieved from a study of identical twins. Overall study findings and caveats: Modeled out-of-frame TCR alpha sharing in monozygotic twins fell below observed levels.

Germline V lookup: CDR1 MDHEN, CDR2 SYDVKM. This CDR3 is built from 13 residues. Germline trimming cut 11 bases from V and 3 bases from J; bases unmatched to any gene: 9. MiXCR was run by TCRdb on the 5' RACE reads, yielding one entry per CDR3 protein. The table includes roughly 490,000 distinct CDR3 sequences, 13% to 15% detected once. A remark on this clonotype: Its specificity is not known.

These same data were also listed under a study on yellow fever vaccine responses in identical twins.

The sequence was collected from a woman in her late teens or twenties in good health. The V and J genes are TRBV28 and TRBJ2-7, with 8 nucleotides matching TRBD1. Sequencing was done on a sample of CD4+ T cells sorted from blood. The CDR3, as DNA: TGTGCCTCCAAGGCAGGGGGCTTCTACGAGCAGTACTTC. Amino acids: CASKAGGFYEQYF. Full variable domain (outside the CDR3, taken from reference TRBV28 and TRBJ2-7): DVKVTQSSRYLVKRTGEKVFLECVQDMDHENMFWYRQDPGLGLRLIYFSYDVKMKEKGDIPEGYSVSREKKERFSLILESASTNQTSMYLCASKAGGFYEQYFGPGTRLTVT.